This T cell receptor beta chain emerged from a study of T cells in Graves' hyperthyroidism and ophthalmopathy. In regard to this clonotype: The antigen is undetermined.

PBMCs were collected from an approximately 9.3 ml volume of fresh peripheral blood. The CDR3 totals 17 residues. Per the germline V gene, CDR1 is MNHNY and CDR2 is SVGAGI (reference sequence). V was cut by 1 base and J by 10 bases, with 23 bases left in between. Regarding the study as a whole: Ophthalmopathy prediction by the model preceded onset by a median approximately 6.1 months. Most expanded thyroid clonotypes above 0.001 also appeared in blood.

Researchers took RNA transcripts and amplified the TCR beta CDR3 regions from them. First-round RT-PCR of the TCR CDR3 relied on the HTBI primer set. TCRdb re-called the multiplex PCR reads with MiXCR, one entry per CDR3 protein. The sample records hundreds of thousands of distinct CDR3 sequences, 14% being singletons. The TCR was taken from a woman under 30 with Graves' hyperthyroidism. The chain combines TRBV6-6 with TRBJ1-5; unclear D gene. Sequenced: blood. CDR3 DNA: TGTGCCAGCAGTTACTTTCCGGAGCCGGAGCGGGCTCAACCCCAGCATTTT. This translates into CASSYFPEPERAQPQHF.